The 5 T cell receptor beta chains presented below share a single source sample, sequenced in a study of control samples from healthy donors and cancer patients. Profiling relied on immunoSEQ multiplex PCR, and the TCRdb table lists in-frame clones only, not all of them. The profile shows over 85,000 clones, approximately 88% of them singletons. Sequenced input: PBMCs. Every receptor here comes from a woman aged 60-70 years with lung cancer.

The rearrangement links TRBV27 to TRBJ2-4, with TRBD1 matching over 9 bases. Trimming removed 5 bases from V and 1 base from J; junction bases left unmatched: 9. Germline V gives CDR1 MNHEY, CDR2 SMNVEV (reference sequence). The CDR3 is 17 amino acids. CDR3 nucleotide sequence: TGTGCCAGCAGTCCCTGGACAGGGGACGGGGCCAAAAACATTCAGTACTTC. Its protein product is CASSPWTGDGAKNIQYF.

As regards this clone: Distinct nucleotide sequences in the sample also encode this CDR3. The chain links TRBV7-2 to TRBJ2-5; perhaps TRBD2 as D (5 bases). The CDR3 sequence is 14 residues long. The germline CDR1 and CDR2 sequences are SGHTA and FQGNSA. The V end was cut by 2 bases, the J end by 5 bases, with 12 bases between. The CDR3 nucleotides are TGTGCCAGCAGCTTAATCGAGGGTCGGGAGACCCAGTACTTC. As protein: CASSLIEGRETQYF.

V is TRBV7-9 and J is TRBJ2-7; possibly TRBD2 for D (5 bases). The V end was cut by 5 bases, the J end by 2 bases, with 10 bases between. Germline CDR1 is SEHNR and CDR2 is FQNEAQ (reference sequence). The CDR3 is 13 amino acids. DNA for the CDR3: TGTGCCAGCAGCCCGGGATTTCCCTACGAGCAGTACTTC. Translated: CASSPGFPYEQYF.

The J gene is TRBJ2-3, the V gene TRBV21-1; TRBD2 reflects the table's D call only, with no check against the DNA. TRBV21-1 is a listed pseudogene. The CDR3 is made up of 23 amino acids. The CDR3 protein is CASSNGTSGRAFSSVSPTDTQYF. The DNA of the CDR3 is TGTGCCAGCAGCAACGGGACTAGCGGGAGGGCCTTTTCTTCCGTTTCGCCGACAGATACGCAGTATTTT.

This clone was recorded only once. The CDR3 region has the DNA TGCGCCAGCAGCTTGACGACCGGCTCCTACAATGAGCAGTTCTTC. It specifies CASSLTTGSYNEQFF. This sequence joins TRBV5-1 and TRBJ2-1; D uncertain. Trimming took off 1 base at V and 0 bases at J, with 8 bases between the two ends. CDR1 is SGHRS, CDR2 YFSETQ, per germline. CDR3 length equals 15 residues.